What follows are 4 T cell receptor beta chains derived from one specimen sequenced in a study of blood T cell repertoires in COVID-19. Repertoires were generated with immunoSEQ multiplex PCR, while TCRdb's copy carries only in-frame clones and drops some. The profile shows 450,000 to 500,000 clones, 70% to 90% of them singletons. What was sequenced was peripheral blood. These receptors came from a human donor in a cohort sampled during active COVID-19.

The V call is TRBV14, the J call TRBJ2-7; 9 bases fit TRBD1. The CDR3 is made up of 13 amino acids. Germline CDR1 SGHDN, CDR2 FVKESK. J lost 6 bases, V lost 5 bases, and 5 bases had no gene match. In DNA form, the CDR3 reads TGTGCCAGCAGCGTTACGACAGGGGGCGAGCAGTACTTC. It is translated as CASSVTTGGEQYF.

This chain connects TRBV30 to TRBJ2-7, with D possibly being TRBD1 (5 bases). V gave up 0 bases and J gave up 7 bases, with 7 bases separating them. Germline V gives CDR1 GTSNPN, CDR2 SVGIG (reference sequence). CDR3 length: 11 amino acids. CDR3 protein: CAWSVKGEQYF. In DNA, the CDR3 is TGTGCCTGGAGTGTTAAGGGGGAGCAGTACTTC.

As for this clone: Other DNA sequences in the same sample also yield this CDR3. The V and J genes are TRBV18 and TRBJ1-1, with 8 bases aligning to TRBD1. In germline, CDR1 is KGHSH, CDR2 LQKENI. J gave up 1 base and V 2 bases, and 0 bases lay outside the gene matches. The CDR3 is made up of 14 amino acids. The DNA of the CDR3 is TGTGCCAGCTCACCAGGGACAGGGAACACTGAAGCTTTCTTT. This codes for CASSPGTGNTEAFF.

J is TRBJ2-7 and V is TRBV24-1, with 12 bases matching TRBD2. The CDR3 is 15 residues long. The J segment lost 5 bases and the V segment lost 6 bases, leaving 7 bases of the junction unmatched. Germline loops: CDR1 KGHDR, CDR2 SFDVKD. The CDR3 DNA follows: TGTGCCACCAGTTCTAGCGGGAGGGCCGTTGACGAGCAGTACTTC. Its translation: CATSSSGRAVDEQYF.